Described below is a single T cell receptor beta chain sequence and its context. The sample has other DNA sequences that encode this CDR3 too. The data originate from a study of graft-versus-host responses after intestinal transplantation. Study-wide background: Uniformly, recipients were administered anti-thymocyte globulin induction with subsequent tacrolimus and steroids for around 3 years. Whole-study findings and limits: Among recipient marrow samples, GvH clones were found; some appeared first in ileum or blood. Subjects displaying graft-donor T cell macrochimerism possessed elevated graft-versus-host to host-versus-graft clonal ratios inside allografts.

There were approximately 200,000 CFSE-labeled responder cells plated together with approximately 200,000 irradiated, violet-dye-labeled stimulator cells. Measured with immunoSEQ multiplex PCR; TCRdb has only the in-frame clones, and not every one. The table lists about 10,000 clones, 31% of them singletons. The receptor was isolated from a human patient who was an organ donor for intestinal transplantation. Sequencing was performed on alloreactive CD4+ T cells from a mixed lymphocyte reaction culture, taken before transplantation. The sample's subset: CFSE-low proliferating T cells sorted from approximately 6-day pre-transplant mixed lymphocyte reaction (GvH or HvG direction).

CDR3: CASKGPRDEQFF. DNA of the CDR3: TGTGCCAGCAAGGGGCCCCGGGATGAGCAGTTCTTC. The chain recombines TRBV21-1 with TRBJ2-1; the table calls TRBD1, which could not be checked here. TRBV21-1 is recorded as a pseudogene. There are 12 residues in the CDR3.